A selection of T cell receptor beta chains follows, all from one sample in a study of T cells after yellow fever vaccination. A single record per CDR3 protein comes from TCRdb applying MiXCR to the 5' RACE reads. The sample lists 95,000 to 150,000 distinct CDR3 sequences, 8% to 10% occurring once. The sequencing used CD8+ T cells sorted from PBMCs, collected on the day of the yellow fever booster vaccination. The origin of the receptors is a man between 18 and 29 years old who received the YFV17D yellow fever vaccine. Each CDR3 is given with its conserved first and last residue. The D gene is left open where the match is weak. Part of the rows lack a size; the others show once, few, many or a class for expanded clones.

CDR3nt: TGTGCCAGCAGTCAACGAGTCAGCGAGCAGTACTTC; CDR3aa: CASSQRVSEQYF; d_gene: -; abundance: -; v_gene: TRBV12-3/TRBV12-4; j_gene: TRBJ2-7
CDR3nt: TGCAGTGCTGTACACAGGGGGCAAAACTATGGCTACACCTTC; CDR3aa: CSAVHRGQNYGYTF; d_gene: TRBD1; abundance: few; v_gene: TRBV20-1; j_gene: TRBJ1-2
CDR3nt: TGTGCCAGCACCGCGCCGGGACACCATATCTCGAACTATGGCTACACCTTC; CDR3aa: CASTAPGHHISNYGYTF; d_gene: -; abundance: few; v_gene: TRBV5-5; j_gene: TRBJ1-2
CDR3nt: TGTGCCTGGAGTCATGGGGGCTACGTCGACCAAGAGACCCAGTACTTC; CDR3aa: CAWSHGGYVDQETQYF; d_gene: -; abundance: -; v_gene: TRBV30; j_gene: TRBJ2-5
CDR3nt: TGCAGTGCCAGAAAGGTAAATGAGCAGTTCTTC; CDR3aa: CSARKVNEQFF; d_gene: -; abundance: few; v_gene: TRBV20-1; j_gene: TRBJ2-1
CDR3nt: TGCGCCAGCAGCTCGCGGGTTAATGAGCAGTTCTTC; CDR3aa: CASSSRVNEQFF; d_gene: -; abundance: many; v_gene: TRBV5-1; j_gene: TRBJ2-1
CDR3nt: TGTGCCAGCAGTACTCGTAGAGAAACAGATACGCAGTATTTT; CDR3aa: CASSTRRETDTQYF; d_gene: -; abundance: -; v_gene: TRBV6-2/TRBV6-3; j_gene: TRBJ2-3
CDR3nt: TGTGCCAGCAGTCGACTAGCGGGGTACGAGAACACCGGGGAGCTGTTTTTT; CDR3aa: CASSRLAGYENTGELFF; d_gene: TRBD2; abundance: few; v_gene: TRBV6-1; j_gene: TRBJ2-2
CDR3nt: TGTGCCAGCAGCCCACCCGGGGGGGTCACAGATACGCAGTATTTT; CDR3aa: CASSPPGGVTDTQYF; d_gene: TRBD2; abundance: many; v_gene: TRBV9; j_gene: TRBJ2-3
CDR3nt: TGCGCCAGCAGCCAAAGGGAGGTAGCGGGGGGGCCGGGCAAAAACATTCAGTACTTC; CDR3aa: CASSQREVAGGPGKNIQYF; d_gene: TRBD2; abundance: few; v_gene: TRBV4-1; j_gene: TRBJ2-4
CDR3nt: TGTGCCAGCAGCTTAGTGCGGGGGACCGCGTACACAGATACGCAGTATTTT; CDR3aa: CASSLVRGTAYTDTQYF; d_gene: TRBD2; abundance: -; v_gene: TRBV7-9; j_gene: TRBJ2-3
CDR3nt: TGTGCCAGCAGCTGGGAAACCGGGGAGCTGTTTTTT; CDR3aa: CASSWETGELFF; d_gene: -; abundance: -; v_gene: TRBV7-3; j_gene: TRBJ2-2
CDR3nt: TGTGCCAGCAGTGCAAACCCCACAGGTGGCTACACCTTC; CDR3aa: CASSANPTGGYTF; d_gene: -; abundance: -; v_gene: TRBV12-3/TRBV12-4; j_gene: TRBJ1-2
CDR3nt: TGCAGCGTTGAAGAACCCGAATCGACAGGGCCAGAGACCCAGTACTTC; CDR3aa: CSVEEPESTGPETQYF; d_gene: TRBD1; abundance: -; v_gene: TRBV29-1; j_gene: TRBJ2-5
CDR3nt: TGTGCCAGCAGTTTATCCGGGTTCCGGAACACTGAAGCTTTCTTT; CDR3aa: CASSLSGFRNTEAFF; d_gene: -; abundance: few; v_gene: TRBV27; j_gene: TRBJ1-1
CDR3nt: TGCAGCGTAACCCCAGCGACCCTAAGCACAGATACGCAGTATTTT; CDR3aa: CSVTPATLSTDTQYF; d_gene: -; abundance: many; v_gene: TRBV29-1; j_gene: TRBJ2-3
CDR3nt: TGTGCCAGCACCGGAGCGGGTGGGCTGGGGACCGGGGAGCTGTTTTTT; CDR3aa: CASTGAGGLGTGELFF; d_gene: -; abundance: -; v_gene: TRBV12-3/TRBV12-4; j_gene: TRBJ2-2
CDR3nt: TGTGCCAGCAGCCAATTGCGGGACGCCCCTAACTATGGCTACACCTTC; CDR3aa: CASSQLRDAPNYGYTF; d_gene: -; abundance: few; v_gene: TRBV3-1; j_gene: TRBJ1-2
CDR3nt: TGTGCCAGCAGTTCCGCCCTAGGGGAGACCCAGTACTTC; CDR3aa: CASSSALGETQYF; d_gene: -; abundance: -; v_gene: TRBV12-3/TRBV12-4; j_gene: TRBJ2-5
CDR3nt: TGCGCCAGCAGCCAAGATCTTAGGGCATATAATCAGCCCCAGCATTTT; CDR3aa: CASSQDLRAYNQPQHF; d_gene: -; abundance: -; v_gene: TRBV4-3; j_gene: TRBJ1-5
CDR3nt: TGTGCCATCCCTACTCGGGGGGCGGATGACTATGGCTACACCTTC; CDR3aa: CAIPTRGADDYGYTF; d_gene: -; abundance: few; v_gene: TRBV10-3; j_gene: TRBJ1-2
CDR3nt: TGTGCCAGCAGTTTCTTACAGGGGAACACCGGGGAGCTGTTTTTT; CDR3aa: CASSFLQGNTGELFF; d_gene: -; abundance: many; v_gene: TRBV12-3/TRBV12-4; j_gene: TRBJ2-2
CDR3nt: TGTGCCAGCAGCTCCCGATGGACCCAAGAGACCCAGTACTTC; CDR3aa: CASSSRWTQETQYF; d_gene: -; abundance: few; v_gene: TRBV11-2; j_gene: TRBJ2-5
CDR3nt: TGTGCCAGCAGCCTAGGGACTGCAGATACGCAGTATTTT; CDR3aa: CASSLGTADTQYF; d_gene: -; abundance: few; v_gene: TRBV5-6; j_gene: TRBJ2-3
CDR3nt: TGTGCCAGCAGCCTACTCCCCCTGGGACAGGGTGACACTGAAGCTTTCTTT; CDR3aa: CASSLLPLGQGDTEAFF; d_gene: TRBD1; abundance: few; v_gene: TRBV7-3; j_gene: TRBJ1-1
CDR3nt: TGTGCCAGCAGCTTAGGGGTTGGGGCTGGGGCCAACGTCCTGACTTTC; CDR3aa: CASSLGVGAGANVLTF; d_gene: -; abundance: -; v_gene: TRBV7-3; j_gene: TRBJ2-6
CDR3nt: TGTGCCAGCAGCGACCGGGGACGGCCGCAAGAGACCCAGTACTTC; CDR3aa: CASSDRGRPQETQYF; d_gene: -; abundance: -; v_gene: TRBV9; j_gene: TRBJ2-5
CDR3nt: TGCGCCAGCAGCTTGGCCGGGAAGAACACTGAAGCTTTCTTT; CDR3aa: CASSLAGKNTEAFF; d_gene: -; abundance: -; v_gene: TRBV5-1; j_gene: TRBJ1-1
CDR3nt: TGCGCCAGCAGCTTGGGAGACAGGGGATTTAATGGCTACACCTTC; CDR3aa: CASSLGDRGFNGYTF; d_gene: TRBD1; abundance: many; v_gene: TRBV5-1; j_gene: TRBJ1-2
CDR3nt: TGCGCCAGCAGCCACCCGGGAGATAGCACAGATACGCAGTATTTT; CDR3aa: CASSHPGDSTDTQYF; d_gene: -; abundance: many; v_gene: TRBV4-1; j_gene: TRBJ2-3
CDR3nt: TGCAGTGCTAGAGCCAGGGGCGGGAACACCATATATTTT; CDR3aa: CSARARGGNTIYF; d_gene: -; abundance: -; v_gene: TRBV20-1; j_gene: TRBJ1-3
CDR3nt: TGTGCCAGCAGCCCAGGATCGACAGGGAGGACTGAAGCTTTCTTT; CDR3aa: CASSPGSTGRTEAFF; d_gene: TRBD1; abundance: -; v_gene: TRBV9; j_gene: TRBJ1-1
CDR3nt: TGCGCCAGCAGCCCCGAACTCGGCTCCTACAATGAGCAGTTCTTC; CDR3aa: CASSPELGSYNEQFF; d_gene: -; abundance: few; v_gene: TRBV4-3; j_gene: TRBJ2-1
CDR3nt: TGTGCCAGCAGCCATGGGGAAATCAATGAGCAGTTCTTC; CDR3aa: CASSHGEINEQFF; d_gene: -; abundance: once; v_gene: TRBV11-2; j_gene: TRBJ2-1